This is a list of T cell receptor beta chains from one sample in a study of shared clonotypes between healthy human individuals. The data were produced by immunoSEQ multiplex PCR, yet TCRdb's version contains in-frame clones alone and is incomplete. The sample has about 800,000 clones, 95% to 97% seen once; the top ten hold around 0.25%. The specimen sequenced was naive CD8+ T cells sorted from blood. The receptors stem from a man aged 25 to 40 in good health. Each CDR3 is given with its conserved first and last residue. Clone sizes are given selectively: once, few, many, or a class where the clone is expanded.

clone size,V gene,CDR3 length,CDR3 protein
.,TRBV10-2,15,CASSAESGRANEQFF
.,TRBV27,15,CASSLTGQGIYEQFF
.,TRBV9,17,CASSPSPGGSGRDTQYF
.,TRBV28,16,CASSFLLDWASYEQYF
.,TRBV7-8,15,CASSVQTSHTGELFF
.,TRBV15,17,CATSREILGQGSYEQYF
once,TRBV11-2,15,CASSFEPASGYEQYF
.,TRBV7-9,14,CASSYRDSQETQYF
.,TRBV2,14,CANTVRAMNTEAFF
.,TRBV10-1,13,CASSDGGDTEAFF
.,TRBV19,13,CASSWDSSQPQHF
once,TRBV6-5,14,CASRYGATSGLQFF
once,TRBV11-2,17,CASSLSLGRAWTGELFF
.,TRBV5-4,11,CASSLKSGYTF
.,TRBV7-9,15,CASSFLVGRTGELFF
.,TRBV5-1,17,CASSFPPGARGANVLTF
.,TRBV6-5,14,CASRSQGVGTEAFF
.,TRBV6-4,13,CASSVTGGGGYTF
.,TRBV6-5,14,CASSQGTRGPPQHF
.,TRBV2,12,CATEDRVYEQYF
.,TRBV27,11,CASRLYYEQYF
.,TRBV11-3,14,CASSLRASGETQYF
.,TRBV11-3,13,CASSHPGAYEQYF
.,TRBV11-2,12,CASRPWGLEAFF
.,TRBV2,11,CASRGRDGYTF
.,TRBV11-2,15,CASSLETSEFYEQYF
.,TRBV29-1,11,CSVGGAGELFF
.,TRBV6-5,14,CASSSGTGIYEQYF
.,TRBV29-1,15,CSVEDRGGLNTEAFF
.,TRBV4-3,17,CASSQEGGLAGVDEQFF
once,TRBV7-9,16,CASSSPPGAFGTEAFF
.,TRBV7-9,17,CASSPNTGQSEGTEAFF
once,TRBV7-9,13,CASSLVGAYEQYF
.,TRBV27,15,CASSLSMDNPFGYTF
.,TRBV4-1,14,CASSQEYRYYEQYF
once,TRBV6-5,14,CASSKGRGLNEQYF
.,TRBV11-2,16,CASSLRRGSAIDTQYF
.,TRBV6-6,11,CAIQGLGGYTF
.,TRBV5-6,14,CASSRTTMRETQYF
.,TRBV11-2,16,CASSSNLARNGNEQFF
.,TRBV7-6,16,CASSLGQYIPYNEQFF
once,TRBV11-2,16,CASSFSAGASTDTQYF
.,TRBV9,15,CASSVTGGRGETQYF
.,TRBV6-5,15,CASSYGTGAGTEAFF
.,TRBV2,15,CASIKLAGTYNEQFF
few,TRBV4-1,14,CASSQEWDYTEAFF
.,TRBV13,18,CASSPQSGRLSNTGELFF
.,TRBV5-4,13,CASSTGLNTEAFF
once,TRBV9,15,CASRPDGAGTFEQYF
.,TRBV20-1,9,CSAREIQYF
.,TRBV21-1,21,CASSRKRRWREGPSAKNIQYF
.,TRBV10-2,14,CASTGGPIYNEQFF
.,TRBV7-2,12,CASSRGDYKQFF
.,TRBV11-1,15,CASSLGTAGEETQYF
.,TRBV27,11,CASTDLNTQYF
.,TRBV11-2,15,CASSLGADLNTEAFF
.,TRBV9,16,CASSVATSGRGNEQFF